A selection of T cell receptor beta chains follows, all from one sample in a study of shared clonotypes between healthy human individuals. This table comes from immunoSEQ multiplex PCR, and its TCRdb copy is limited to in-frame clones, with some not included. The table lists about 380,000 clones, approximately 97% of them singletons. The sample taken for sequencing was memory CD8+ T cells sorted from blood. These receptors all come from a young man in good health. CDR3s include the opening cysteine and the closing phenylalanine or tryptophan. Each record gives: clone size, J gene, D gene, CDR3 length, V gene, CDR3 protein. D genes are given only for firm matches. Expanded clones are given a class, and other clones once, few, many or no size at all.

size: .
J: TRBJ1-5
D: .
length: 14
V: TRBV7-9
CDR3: CASSAHGREQPQHF

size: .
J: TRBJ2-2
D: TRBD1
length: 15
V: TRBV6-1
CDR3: CASSSGTANTGELFF

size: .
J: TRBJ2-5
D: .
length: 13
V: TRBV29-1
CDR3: CSVEEDVQETQYF

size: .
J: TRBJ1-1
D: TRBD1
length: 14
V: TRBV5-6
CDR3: CASKPGGGSTEAFF

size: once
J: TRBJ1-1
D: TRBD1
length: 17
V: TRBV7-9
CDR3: CASSLQGTGARGTEAFF

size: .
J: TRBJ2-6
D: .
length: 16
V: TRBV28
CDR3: CASSFAQGLGANVLTF

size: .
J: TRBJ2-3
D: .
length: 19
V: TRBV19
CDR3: CASRRRETGTPRPGDTQYF

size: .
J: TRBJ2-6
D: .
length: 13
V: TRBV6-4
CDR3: CASSDSGANVLTF

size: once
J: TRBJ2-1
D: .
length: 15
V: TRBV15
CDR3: CATSRDRGPSGEQFF

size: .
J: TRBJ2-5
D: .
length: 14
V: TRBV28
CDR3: CASSLKAGQETQYF

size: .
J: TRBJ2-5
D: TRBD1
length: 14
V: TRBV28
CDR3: CASREPGGAETQYF

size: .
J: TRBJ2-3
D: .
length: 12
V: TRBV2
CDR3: CASSLGWDTQYF

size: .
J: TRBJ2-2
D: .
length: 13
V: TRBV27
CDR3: CASSLERPGELFF

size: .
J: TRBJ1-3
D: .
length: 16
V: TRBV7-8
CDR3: CASSFSHGSVDDTIYF

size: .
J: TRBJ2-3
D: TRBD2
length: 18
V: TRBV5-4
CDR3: CASSPRTSGMGVTDTQYF

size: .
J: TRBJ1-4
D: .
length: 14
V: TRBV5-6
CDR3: CASKNRATNEKLFF

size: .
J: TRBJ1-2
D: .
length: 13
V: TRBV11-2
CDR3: CASSLSRVSGYTF

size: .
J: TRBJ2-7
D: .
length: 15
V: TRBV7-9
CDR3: CASSLPGDPAYEQYF

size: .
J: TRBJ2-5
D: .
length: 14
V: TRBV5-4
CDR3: CASSSRDGEETQYF

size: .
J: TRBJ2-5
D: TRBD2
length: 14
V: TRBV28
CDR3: CASIKTSGTETQYF

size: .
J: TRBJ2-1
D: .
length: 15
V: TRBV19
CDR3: CASSIGESDYNEQFF

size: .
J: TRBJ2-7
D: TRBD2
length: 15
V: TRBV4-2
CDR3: CASSRGSGGLYEQYF

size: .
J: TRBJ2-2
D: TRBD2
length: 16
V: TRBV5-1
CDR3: CASSLASGRATGELFF

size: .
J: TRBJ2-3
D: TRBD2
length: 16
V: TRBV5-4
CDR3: CASSTPGLASTDTQYF

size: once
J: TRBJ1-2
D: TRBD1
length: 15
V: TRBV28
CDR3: CASSPSGQGEYGYTF

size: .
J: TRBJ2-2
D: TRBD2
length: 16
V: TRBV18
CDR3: CASSALSGTNTGELFF

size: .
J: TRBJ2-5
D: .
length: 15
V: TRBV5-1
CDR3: CASSLGVTSEKTQYF

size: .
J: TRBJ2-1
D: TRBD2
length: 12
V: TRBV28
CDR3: CASRTSGNEQFF

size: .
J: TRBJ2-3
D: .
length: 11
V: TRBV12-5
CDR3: CASGNTDTQYF